This section outlines one TCR beta chain sequence together with its context. Antigen unknown. The data are from a study of Ad26.COV2.S vaccination and SARS-CoV-2 variants. Overall study findings and caveats: Spike-specific TCR breadth was greater in vaccine than placebo recipients. It is possible that the TCR breadth and depth analyses underestimated the total T cell responses. The study found similar non-spike TCR breadth in vaccine and placebo recipients.

Stated treatment: 15 to 20 received Ad26.COV2.S at low or high dose, single or two shots; 5 received placebo; per-sample allocation not given. Sampling was performed 63 days after the first vaccine or placebo injection. Recruitment in Boston yielded a donor of adult age, 18-55 years. Looked up from germline, CDR1 is MNHEY and CDR2 is SVGEGT. Trimming took 4 bases from V and 5 from J; bases not matched to a gene: 8. The CDR3 runs 15 residues. TCRdb's table, derived via immunoSEQ multiplex PCR, lists solely in-frame clones and lacks some. The sample shows roughly 330,000 clones, 85% to 90% of them seen only once.

The rearrangement joins TRBV6-2 or TRBV6-3 to TRBJ2-5; the match to TRBD1 covers 9 bases. Source: peripheral blood, taken in a trial of Ad26.COV2.S vaccine versus placebo. The receptor's source is a person between 18 and 65 years old who received the Ad26.COV2.S COVID-19 vaccine or a placebo. CDR3 in DNA: TGTGCCAGCAGTTCTCCGGGACAGGGCCGGGAGACCCAGTACTTC. Its translation is CASSSPGQGRETQYF.